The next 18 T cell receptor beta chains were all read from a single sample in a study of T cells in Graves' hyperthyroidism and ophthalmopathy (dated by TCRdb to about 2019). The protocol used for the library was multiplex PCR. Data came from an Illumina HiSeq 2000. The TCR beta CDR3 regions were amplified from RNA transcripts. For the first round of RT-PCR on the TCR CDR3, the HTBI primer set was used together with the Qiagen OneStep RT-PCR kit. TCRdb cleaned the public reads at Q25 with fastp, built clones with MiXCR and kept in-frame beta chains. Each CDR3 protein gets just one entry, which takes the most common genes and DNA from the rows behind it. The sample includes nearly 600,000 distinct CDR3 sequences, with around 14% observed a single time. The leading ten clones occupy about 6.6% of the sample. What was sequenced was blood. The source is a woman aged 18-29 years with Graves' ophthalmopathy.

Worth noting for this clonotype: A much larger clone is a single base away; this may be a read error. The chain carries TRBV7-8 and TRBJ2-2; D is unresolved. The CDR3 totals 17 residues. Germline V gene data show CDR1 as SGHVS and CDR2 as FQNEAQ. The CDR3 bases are TGTGCCAGCAGCTTCGTTGTAATACAAGCGAACTCCGGGGAGCTGTTTTTT. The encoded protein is CASSFVVIQANSGELFF.

CDR3 in DNA: TGTGCCAGCAGCGGACCGGGAGGTCCTAGCACAGATACGCAGTATTTT. Its protein product is CASSGPGGPSTDTQYF. V usage is TRBV9 and J usage is TRBJ2-3, with 7 nucleotides matching TRBD2. Trimming took 3 bases from V and 0 from J; bases not matched to a gene: 7. This CDR3 region has 16 residues. Germline V gene sequence: CDR1 SGDLS, CDR2 YYNGEE.

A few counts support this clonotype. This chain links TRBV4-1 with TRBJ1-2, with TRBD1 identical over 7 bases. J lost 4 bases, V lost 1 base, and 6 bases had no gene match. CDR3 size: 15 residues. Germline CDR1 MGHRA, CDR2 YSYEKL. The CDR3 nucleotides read TGCGCCAGCAGCCAAGGAATGAGGGGGCGCTATGGCTACACCTTC. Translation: CASSQGMRGRYGYTF.

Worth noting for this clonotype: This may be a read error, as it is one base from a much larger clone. The CDR3 bases are TGTGCCAGCAGTGATCGCGACTATCGGCTAGCTGCGACCTACAATGAGCAGTTCTTC. It is translated as CASSDRDYRLAATYNEQFF. V and J are TRBV12-3 or TRBV12-4 and TRBJ2-1; tentative D call: TRBD2 (5 bases). CDR3 length: 19 residues. V was trimmed by 5 bases and J by 2 bases, leaving 25 bases between them.

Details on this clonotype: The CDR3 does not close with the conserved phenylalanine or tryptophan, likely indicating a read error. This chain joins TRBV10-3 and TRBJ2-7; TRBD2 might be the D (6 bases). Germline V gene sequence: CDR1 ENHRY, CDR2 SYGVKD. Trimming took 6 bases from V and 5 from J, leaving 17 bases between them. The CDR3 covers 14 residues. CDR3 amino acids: CAISLGTPLNEQYL. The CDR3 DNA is TGTGCCATCAGCCTCGGGACTCCCCTCAACGAGCAGTACTTG.

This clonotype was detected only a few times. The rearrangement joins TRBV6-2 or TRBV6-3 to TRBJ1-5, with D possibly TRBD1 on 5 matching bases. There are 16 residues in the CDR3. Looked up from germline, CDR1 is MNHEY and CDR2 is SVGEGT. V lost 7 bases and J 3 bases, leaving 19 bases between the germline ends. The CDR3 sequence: CASIKGRGWNNQPQHF. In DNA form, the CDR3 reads TGTGCCAGCATCAAAGGGAGGGGTTGGAACAATCAGCCCCAGCATTTT.

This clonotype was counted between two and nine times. As DNA, the CDR3 is TGTGCCAGCAGCAGGGACAGCCTAGGTGAAAAACTGTTTTTT. Translation: CASSRDSLGEKLFF. The chain has TRBV9 and TRBJ1-4, with 7 bases fitting TRBD1. The CDR3 length is 14 residues. With 4 bases clipped from V and 7 bases from J, the junction kept 7 bases outside the gene matches. CDR1 is SGDLS and CDR2 is YYNGEE in the germline V gene.

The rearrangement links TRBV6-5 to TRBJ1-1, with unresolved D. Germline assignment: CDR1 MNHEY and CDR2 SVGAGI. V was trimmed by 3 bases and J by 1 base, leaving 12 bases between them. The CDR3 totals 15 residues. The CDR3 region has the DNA TGTGCCAGCAGTTATTCGACTCTGCAGAACACTGAAGCTTTCTTT. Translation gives CASSYSTLQNTEAFF.

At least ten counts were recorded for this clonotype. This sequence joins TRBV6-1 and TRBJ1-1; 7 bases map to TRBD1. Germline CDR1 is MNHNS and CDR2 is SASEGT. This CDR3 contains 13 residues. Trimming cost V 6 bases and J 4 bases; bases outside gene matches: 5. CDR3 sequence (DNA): TGTGCCAGCAGATTACAGGGGTTCACTGAAGCTTTCTTT. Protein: CASRLQGFTEAFF.

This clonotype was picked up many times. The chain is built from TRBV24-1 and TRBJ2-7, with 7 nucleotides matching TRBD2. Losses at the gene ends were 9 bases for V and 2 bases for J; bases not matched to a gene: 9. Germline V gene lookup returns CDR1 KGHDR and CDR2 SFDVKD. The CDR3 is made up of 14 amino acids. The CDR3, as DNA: TGTGCCACCGCCCCCAGCGGGAACCCCTACGAGCAGTACTTC. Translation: CATAPSGNPYEQYF.

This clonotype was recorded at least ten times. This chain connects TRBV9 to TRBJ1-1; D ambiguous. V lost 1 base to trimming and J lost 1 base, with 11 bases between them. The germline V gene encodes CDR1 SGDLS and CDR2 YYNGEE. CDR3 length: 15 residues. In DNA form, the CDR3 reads TGTGCCAGCAGCGTATCTGGCAGCGCGAACACTGAAGCTTTCTTT. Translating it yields CASSVSGSANTEAFF.

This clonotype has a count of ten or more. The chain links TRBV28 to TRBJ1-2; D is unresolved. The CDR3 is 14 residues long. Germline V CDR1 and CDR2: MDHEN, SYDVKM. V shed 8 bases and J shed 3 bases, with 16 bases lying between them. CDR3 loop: CASQESGRDYGYTF. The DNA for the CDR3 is TGTGCCAGCCAGGAGAGTGGGAGGGACTATGGCTACACCTTC.

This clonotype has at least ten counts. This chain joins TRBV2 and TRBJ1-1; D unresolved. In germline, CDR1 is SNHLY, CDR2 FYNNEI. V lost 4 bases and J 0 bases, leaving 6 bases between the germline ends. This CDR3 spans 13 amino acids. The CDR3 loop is CASSVRMNTEAFF. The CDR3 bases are TGTGCCAGCAGTGTCCGAATGAACACTGAAGCTTTCTTT.

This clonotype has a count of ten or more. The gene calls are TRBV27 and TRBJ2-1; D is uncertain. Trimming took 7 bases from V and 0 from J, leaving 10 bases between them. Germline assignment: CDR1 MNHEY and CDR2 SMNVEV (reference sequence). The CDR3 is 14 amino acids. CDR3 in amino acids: CASTSPDSYNEQFF. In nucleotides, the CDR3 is TGTGCCAGCACCTCCCCAGACTCCTACAATGAGCAGTTCTTC.

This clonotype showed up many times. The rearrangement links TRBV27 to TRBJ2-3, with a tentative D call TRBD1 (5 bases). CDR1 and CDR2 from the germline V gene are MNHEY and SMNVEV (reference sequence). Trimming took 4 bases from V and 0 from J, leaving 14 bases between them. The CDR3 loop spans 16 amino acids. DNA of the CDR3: TGTGCCAGCAGTTACTCAGGGTGGTCTAGCACAGATACGCAGTATTTT. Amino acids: CASSYSGWSSTDTQYF.

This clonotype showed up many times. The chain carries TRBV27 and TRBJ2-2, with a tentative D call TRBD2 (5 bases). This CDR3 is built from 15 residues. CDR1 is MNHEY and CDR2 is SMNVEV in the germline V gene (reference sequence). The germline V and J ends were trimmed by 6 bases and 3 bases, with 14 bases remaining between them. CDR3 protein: CASSALGRDTGELFF. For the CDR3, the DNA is TGTGCCAGCAGCGCGCTTGGGCGGGACACCGGGGAGCTGTTTTTT.

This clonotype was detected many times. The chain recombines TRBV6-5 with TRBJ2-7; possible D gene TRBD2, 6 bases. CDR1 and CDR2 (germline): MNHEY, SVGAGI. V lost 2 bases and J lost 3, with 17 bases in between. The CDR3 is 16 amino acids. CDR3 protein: CASSYGGTPSLYEQYF. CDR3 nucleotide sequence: TGTGCCAGCAGTTACGGCGGGACCCCCTCCCTCTACGAGCAGTACTTC.

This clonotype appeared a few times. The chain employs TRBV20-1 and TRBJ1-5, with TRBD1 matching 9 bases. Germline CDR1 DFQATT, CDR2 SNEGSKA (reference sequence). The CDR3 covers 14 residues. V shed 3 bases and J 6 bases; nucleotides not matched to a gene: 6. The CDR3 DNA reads TGCAGTGCTAGTTTGGGGACAGGGTCTCAGCCCCAGCATTTT. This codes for CSASLGTGSQPQHF.